This T cell receptor (beta chain) stems from a study of regulatory T cells in long-lasting Graves disease. Time point defined: newly diagnosed GD, antithyroid drugs for less than 3 months. RNA extracted from PBMCs served as the sequencing template. Combining iRepertoire HTBI primers with Arm-PCR of CDR3 regions, the authors built TCR beta libraries. Via MiXCR, TCRdb re-called the multiplex PCR reads, giving one row per CDR3 protein. The repertoire includes 450,000 to 500,000 distinct CDR3 sequences, around 15% of them detected once, and approximately 12% sits in the top ten. This clonotype was picked up many times. The CDR3 extends over 13 amino acids. The V gene's germline CDR1 is ENHRY and CDR2 SYGVKD. V lost 2 bases and J 4 bases, leaving 6 bases between the germline ends. The same data also went into a second study, on T cells in Graves' hyperthyroidism and ophthalmopathy. In that study: An absence of ophthalmopathy progression within 18 months meant stable Graves' hyperthyroidism. The TCR CDR3 first-round RT-PCR relied on the HTBI primer set. In blood, most of the thyroid clonotypes expanded above 0.001 were also present.

The rearrangement joins TRBV10-3 to TRBJ2-1; possibly TRBD2 for D (6 bases). The clonotype originates from a man aged 35-49 years with Graves disease. Source: peripheral blood mononuclear cells (PBMCs), taken at new diagnosis, from a patient treated with antithyroid drugs. Written as DNA, the CDR3 is TGTGCCATCAGTGAGCGGGAGTACAATGAGCAGTTCTTC. The encoded protein is CAISEREYNEQFF.